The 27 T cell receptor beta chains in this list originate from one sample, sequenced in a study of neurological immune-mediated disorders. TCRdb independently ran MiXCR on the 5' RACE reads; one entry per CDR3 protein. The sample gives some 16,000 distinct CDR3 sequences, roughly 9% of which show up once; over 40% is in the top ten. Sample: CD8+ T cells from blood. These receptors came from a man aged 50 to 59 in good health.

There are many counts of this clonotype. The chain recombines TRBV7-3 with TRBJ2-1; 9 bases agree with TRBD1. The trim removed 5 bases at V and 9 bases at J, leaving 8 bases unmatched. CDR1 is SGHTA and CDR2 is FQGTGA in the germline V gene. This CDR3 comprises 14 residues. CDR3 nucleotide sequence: TGTGCCAGCAGCAGCGGGACAGGGCCCGTTGAGCAGTTCTTC. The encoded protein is CASSSGTGPVEQFF.

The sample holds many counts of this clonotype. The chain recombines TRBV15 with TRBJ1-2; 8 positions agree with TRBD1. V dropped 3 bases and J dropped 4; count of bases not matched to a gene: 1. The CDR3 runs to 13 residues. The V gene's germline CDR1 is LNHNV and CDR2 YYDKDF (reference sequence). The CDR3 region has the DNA TGTGCCACCAGCAGGGGGACAGGCTATGGCTACACCTTC. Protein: CATSRGTGYGYTF.

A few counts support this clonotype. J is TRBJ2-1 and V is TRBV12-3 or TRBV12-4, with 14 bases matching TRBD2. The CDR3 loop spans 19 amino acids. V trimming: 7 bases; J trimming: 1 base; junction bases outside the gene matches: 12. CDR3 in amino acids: CASTEAGLAGEGSYNEQFF. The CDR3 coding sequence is TGTGCCAGCACCGAGGCGGGACTAGCGGGAGAAGGTTCCTACAATGAGCAGTTCTTC.

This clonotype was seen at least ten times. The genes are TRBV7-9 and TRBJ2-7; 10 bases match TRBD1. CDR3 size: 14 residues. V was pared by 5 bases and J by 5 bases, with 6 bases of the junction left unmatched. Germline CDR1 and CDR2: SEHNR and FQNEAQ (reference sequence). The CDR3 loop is CASSKTGGRNEQYF. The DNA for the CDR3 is TGTGCCAGCAGCAAGACAGGGGGCCGTAACGAGCAGTACTTC.

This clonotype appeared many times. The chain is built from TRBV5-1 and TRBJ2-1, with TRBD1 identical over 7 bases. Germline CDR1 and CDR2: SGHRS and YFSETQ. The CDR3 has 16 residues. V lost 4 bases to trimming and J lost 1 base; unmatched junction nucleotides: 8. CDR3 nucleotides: TGCGCCAGCAGCGGAACAGGGGATGGGTCCTACAATGAGCAGTTCTTC. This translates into CASSGTGDGSYNEQFF.

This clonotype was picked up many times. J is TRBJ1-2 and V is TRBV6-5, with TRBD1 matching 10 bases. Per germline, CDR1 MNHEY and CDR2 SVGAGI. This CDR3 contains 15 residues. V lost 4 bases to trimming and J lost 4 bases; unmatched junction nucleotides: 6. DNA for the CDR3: TGTGCCAGCAGTTCCGGGGGACAGGGGATCTATGGCTACACCTTC. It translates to CASSSGGQGIYGYTF.

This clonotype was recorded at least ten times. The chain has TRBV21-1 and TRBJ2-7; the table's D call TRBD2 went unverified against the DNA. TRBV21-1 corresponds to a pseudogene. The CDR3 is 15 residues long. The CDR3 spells CASSKPKGTAYEQYF. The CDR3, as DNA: TGTGCCAGCAGCAAACCTAAGGGCACAGCCTACGAGCAGTACTTC.

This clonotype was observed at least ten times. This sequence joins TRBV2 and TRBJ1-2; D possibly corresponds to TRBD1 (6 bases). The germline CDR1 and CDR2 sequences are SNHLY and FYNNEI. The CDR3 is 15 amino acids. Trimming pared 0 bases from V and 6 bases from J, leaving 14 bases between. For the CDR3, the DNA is TGTGCCAGCAGTGAAGCGACAGGCTCTACGGATGGCTACACCTTC. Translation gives CASSEATGSTDGYTF.

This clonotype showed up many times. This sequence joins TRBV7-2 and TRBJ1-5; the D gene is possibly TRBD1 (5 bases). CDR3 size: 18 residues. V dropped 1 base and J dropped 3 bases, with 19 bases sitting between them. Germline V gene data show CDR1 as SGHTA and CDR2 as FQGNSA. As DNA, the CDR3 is TGTGCCAGCAGCTTAGGTCGATTGGGGGGGATAATCAATCAGCCCCAGCATTTT. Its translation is CASSLGRLGGIINQPQHF.

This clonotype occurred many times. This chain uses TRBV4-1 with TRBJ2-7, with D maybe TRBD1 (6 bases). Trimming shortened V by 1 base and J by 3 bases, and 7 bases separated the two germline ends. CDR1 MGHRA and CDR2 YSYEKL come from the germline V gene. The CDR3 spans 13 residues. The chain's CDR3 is CASSQGTDYEQYF. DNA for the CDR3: TGCGCCAGCAGCCAAGGGACAGACTACGAGCAGTACTTC.

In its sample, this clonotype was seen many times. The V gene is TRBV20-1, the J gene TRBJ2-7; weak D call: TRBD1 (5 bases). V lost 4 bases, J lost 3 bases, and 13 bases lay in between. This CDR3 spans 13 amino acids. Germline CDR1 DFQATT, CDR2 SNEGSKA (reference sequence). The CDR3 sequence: CSATEARVYEQYF. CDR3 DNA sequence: TGCAGTGCTACCGAGGCCAGGGTCTACGAGCAGTACTTC.

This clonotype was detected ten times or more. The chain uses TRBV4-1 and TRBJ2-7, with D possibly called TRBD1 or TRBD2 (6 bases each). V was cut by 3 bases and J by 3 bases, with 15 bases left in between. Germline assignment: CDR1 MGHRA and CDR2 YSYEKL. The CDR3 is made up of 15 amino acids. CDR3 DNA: TGCGCCAGCAGCCAGGAGGGGACACCATTCTACGAGCAGTACTTC. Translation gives CASSQEGTPFYEQYF.

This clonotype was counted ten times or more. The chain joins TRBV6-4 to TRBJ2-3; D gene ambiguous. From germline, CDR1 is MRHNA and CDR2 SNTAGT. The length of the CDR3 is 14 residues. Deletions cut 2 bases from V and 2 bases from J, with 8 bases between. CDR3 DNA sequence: TGTGCCAGCAGTGACGGGCGGTACACAGATACGCAGTATTTT. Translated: CASSDGRYTDTQYF.

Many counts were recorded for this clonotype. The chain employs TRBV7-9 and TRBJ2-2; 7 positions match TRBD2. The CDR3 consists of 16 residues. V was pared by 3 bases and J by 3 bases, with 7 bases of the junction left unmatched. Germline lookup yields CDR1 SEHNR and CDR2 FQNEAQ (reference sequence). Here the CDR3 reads CASSFSASGYTGELFF. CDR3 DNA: TGTGCCAGCAGCTTTTCGGCTAGCGGCTACACCGGGGAGCTGTTTTTT.

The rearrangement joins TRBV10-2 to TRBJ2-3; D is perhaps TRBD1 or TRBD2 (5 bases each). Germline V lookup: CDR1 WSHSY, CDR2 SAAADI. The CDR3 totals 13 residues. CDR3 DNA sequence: TGCTCTTATAGAGGGACGGCCCGAGATACGCAGTATTTT. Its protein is CSYRGTARDTQYF.

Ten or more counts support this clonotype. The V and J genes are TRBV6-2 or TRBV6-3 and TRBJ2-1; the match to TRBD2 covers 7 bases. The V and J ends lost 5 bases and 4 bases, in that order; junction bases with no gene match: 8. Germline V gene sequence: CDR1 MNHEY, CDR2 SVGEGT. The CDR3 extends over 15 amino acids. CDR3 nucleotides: TGTGCCAGCAGTGCCGGGAGGCGACCTTACAATGAGCAGTTCTTC. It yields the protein CASSAGRRPYNEQFF.

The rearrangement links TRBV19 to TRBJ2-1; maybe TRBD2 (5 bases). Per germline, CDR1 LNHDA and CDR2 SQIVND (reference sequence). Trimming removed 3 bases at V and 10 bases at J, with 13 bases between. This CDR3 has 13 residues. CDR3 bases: TGTGCCAGTAGTATGGGAGTGGGCGACGAGCAGTTCTTC. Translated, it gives CASSMGVGDEQFF.

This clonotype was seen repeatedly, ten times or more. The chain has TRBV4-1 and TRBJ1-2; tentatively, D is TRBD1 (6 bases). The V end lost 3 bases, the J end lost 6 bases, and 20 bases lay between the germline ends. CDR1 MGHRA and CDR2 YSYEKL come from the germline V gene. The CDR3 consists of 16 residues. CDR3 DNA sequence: TGCGCCAGCAGCCATGAACGGGCCGAGGGGGTTAATGGCTACACCTTC. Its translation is CASSHERAEGVNGYTF.

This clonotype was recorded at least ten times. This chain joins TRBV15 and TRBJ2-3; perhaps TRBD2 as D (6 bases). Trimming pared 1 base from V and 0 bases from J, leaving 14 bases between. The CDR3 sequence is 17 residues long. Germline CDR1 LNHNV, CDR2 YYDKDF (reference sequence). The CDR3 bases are TGTGCCACCAGCAGAGTGCACGCGGGGCGCAGCACAGATACGCAGTATTTT. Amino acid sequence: CATSRVHAGRSTDTQYF. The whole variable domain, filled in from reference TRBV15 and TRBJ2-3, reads DAMVIQNPRYQVTQFGKPVTLSCSQTLNHNVMYWYQQKSSQAPKLLFHYYDKDFNNEADTPDNFQSRRPNTSFCFLDIRSPGLGDTAMYLCATSRVHAGRSTDTQYFGPGTRLTVL.

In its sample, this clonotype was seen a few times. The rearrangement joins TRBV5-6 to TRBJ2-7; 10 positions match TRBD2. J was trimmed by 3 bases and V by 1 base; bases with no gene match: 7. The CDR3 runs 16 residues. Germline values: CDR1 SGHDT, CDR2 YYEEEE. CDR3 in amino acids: CASSLLLAGAVYEQYF. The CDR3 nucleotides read TGTGCCAGCAGCTTGCTCCTAGCGGGGGCAGTCTACGAGCAGTACTTC.

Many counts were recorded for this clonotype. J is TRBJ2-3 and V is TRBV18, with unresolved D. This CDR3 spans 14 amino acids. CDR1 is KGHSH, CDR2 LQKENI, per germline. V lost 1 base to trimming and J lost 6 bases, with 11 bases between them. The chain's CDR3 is CASSPLSHSDTQYF. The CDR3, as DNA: TGTGCCAGCTCACCACTGTCTCACTCCGATACGCAGTATTTT.

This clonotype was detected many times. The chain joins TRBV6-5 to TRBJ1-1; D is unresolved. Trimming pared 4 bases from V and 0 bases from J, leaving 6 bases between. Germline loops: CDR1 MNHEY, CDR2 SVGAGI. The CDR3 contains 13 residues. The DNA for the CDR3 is TGTGCCAGCAGTTTTGGCATGAACACTGAAGCTTTCTTT. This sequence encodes CASSFGMNTEAFF.

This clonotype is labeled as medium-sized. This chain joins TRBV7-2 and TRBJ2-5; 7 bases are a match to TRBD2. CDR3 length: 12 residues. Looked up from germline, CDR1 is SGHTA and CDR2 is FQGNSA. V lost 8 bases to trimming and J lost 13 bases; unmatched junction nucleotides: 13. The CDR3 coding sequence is TGTGCCAGCGATTCTCGGAGCGGGGCCCGGTACTTC. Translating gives CASDSRSGARYF.

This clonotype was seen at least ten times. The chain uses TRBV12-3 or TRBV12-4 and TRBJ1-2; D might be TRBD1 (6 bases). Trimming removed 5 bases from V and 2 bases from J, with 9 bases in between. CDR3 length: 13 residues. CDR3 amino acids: CASSLTGNYGYTF. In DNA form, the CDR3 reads TGTGCCAGCAGTCTAACAGGGAACTATGGCTACACCTTC.

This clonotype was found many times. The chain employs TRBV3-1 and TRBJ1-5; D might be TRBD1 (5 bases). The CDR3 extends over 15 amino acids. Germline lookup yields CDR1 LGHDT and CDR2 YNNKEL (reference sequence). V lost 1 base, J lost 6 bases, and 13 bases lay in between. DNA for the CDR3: TGTGCCAGCAGCCAAGGCCAGGGCCGGAGTCAGCCCCAGCATTTT. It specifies CASSQGQGRSQPQHF. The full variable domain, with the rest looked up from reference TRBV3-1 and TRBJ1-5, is DTAVSQTPKYLVTQMGNDKSIKCEQNLGHDTMYWYKQDSKKFLKIMFSYNNKELIINETVPNRFSPKSPDKAHLNLHINSLELGDSAVYFCASSQGQGRSQPQHFGDGTRLSIL.

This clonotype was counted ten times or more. The CDR3, as DNA: TGTGCCAGCAGTGACTATAGCGGGAGGAGCTATTTT. It yields the protein CASSDYSGRSYF. V is TRBV6-4 and J is TRBJ2-3; 10 positions match TRBD2. The CDR3 totals 12 residues. The germline gives CDR1 MRHNA, CDR2 SNTAGT. With V trimmed by 1 base and J by 15 bases, 4 bases remained unmatched.

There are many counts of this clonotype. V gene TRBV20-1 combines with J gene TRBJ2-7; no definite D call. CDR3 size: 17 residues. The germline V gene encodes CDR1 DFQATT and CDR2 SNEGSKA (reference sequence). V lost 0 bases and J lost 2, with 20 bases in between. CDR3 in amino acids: CSARDSDRSRRAYEQYF. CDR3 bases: TGCAGTGCTAGAGATTCCGATAGGTCGAGAAGAGCCTACGAGCAGTACTTC.